What follows are 5 T cell receptor beta chains derived from one specimen sequenced in a study of tumour-infiltrating T cells in Burkitt lymphoma. Generated by immunoSEQ multiplex PCR, the TCRdb table keeps only in-frame clones and is missing some. The profile covers 13,000 to 15,000 clones, with 65% to 90% appearing a single time and roughly 1.5% taken by the ten largest. Sample: tumor tissue. The receptor source for this set is a human donor with diffuse large B-cell lymphoma.

The CDR3 here is CAISETTGGNGYTF. CDR3 DNA: TGTGCCATCAGTGAGACGACAGGGGGCAATGGCTACACCTTC. The rearrangement uses TRBV10-3 and TRBJ1-2, with 10 positions matching TRBD1. With V trimmed by 2 bases and J by 6 bases, 3 bases remained unmatched. Germline assignment: CDR1 ENHRY and CDR2 SYGVKD. The CDR3 runs 14 residues.

J is TRBJ1-6 and V is TRBV7-2; D is possibly TRBD1 (5 bases). CDR1 is SGHTA, CDR2 FQGNSA, per germline. This CDR3 has 16 residues. V was pared by 1 base and J by 12 bases, with 19 bases between. As DNA, the CDR3 is TGTGCCAGCAGCTTAGGCGCGGCAGGGCTCCCTGTACCCCTCCACTTT. This sequence encodes CASSLGAAGLPVPLHF.

This clone came up once. Germline and junction disagree at one end, which may indicate a read error. The chain is built from TRBV7-8 and TRBJ1-3; D is unclear. The CDR3 is 15 residues long. Germline CDR1 is SGHVS and CDR2 is FQNEAQ. The CDR3: CASSDPSYSGNTIYF. As DNA, the CDR3 is TGTGCCAGCAGCGACCCTAGTTACTCTGGAAACACTATATATTTT.

J is TRBJ2-1 and V is TRBV5-6, with 9 bases aligning to TRBD2. The CDR3 has 15 amino acids. Germline V lookup: CDR1 SGHDT, CDR2 YYEEEE. With 5 bases clipped from V and 5 bases from J, the junction kept 8 bases outside the gene matches. The chain's CDR3 is CASSPGLAENNEQFF. The CDR3 nucleotides are TGTGCCAGCAGTCCGGGACTAGCAGAAAACAATGAGCAGTTCTTC. Looking up the rest from reference TRBV5-6 and TRBJ2-1 gives the full variable domain: DAGVTQSPTHLIKTRGQQVTLRCSPKSGHDTVSWYQQALGQGPQFIFQYYEEEERQRGNFPDRFSGHQFPNYSSELNVNALLLGDSALYLCASSPGLAENNEQFFGPGTRLTVL.

V and J are TRBV9 and TRBJ2-3, with TRBD2 matching over 10 bases. Germline lookup yields CDR1 SGDLS and CDR2 YYNGEE. The length of the CDR3 is 18 residues. V trimming: 2 bases; J trimming: 4 bases; junction bases outside the gene matches: 13. The DNA for the CDR3 is TGTGCCAGCAGCGTCCTCTTCGGGACTAGCGAATTGGCAGATACGCAGTATTTT. This gives the protein CASSVLFGTSELADTQYF.